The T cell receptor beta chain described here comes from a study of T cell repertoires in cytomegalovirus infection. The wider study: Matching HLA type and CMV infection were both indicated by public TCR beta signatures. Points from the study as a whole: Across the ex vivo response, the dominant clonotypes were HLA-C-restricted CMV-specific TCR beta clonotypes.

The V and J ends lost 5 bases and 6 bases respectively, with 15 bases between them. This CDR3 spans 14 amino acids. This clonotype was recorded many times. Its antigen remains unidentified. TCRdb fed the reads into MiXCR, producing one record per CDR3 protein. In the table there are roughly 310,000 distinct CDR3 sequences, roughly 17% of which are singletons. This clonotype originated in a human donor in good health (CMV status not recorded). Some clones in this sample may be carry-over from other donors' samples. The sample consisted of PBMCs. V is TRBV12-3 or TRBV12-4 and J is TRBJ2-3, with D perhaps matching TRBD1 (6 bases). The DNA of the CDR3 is TGTGCCAGCAGTCTCGACCCCACAGGGGATACGCAGTATTTT. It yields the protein CASSLDPTGDTQYF.